These 12 T cell receptor beta chains were sequenced from one sample in a study of blood T cell repertoires in COVID-19. Data came from immunoSEQ multiplex PCR; TCRdb stores just in-frame clones and leaves some out. Of 380,000 or so clones listed, 89% are singletons. Input material: peripheral blood. The receptors shown here come from a man between 40 and 49 years old with acute or convalescent COVID-19.

CDR3 sequence reads: CASRPGTGYNEQFF. CDR3 nucleotides: TGTGCCAGCAGGCCCGGGACTGGCTACAATGAGCAGTTCTTC. The chain combines TRBV6-5 with TRBJ2-1, with TRBD2 as a possible D gene (6 bases). The germline V and J ends were trimmed by 6 bases and 3 bases, with 12 bases remaining between them. Per germline, CDR1 MNHEY and CDR2 SVGAGI. The CDR3 runs to 14 residues.

The chain is built from TRBV6-4 and TRBJ1-4, with TRBD1 as a possible D gene (6 bases). This CDR3 has 19 amino acids. The germline CDR1 and CDR2 sequences are MRHNA and SNTAGT. The CDR3 nucleotides are TGTGCTAGAATTTTTTACAGGGTTATTTTGTGGGTACGTAATGAAAAACTGTTTTTT. As protein: CARIFYRVILWVRNEKLFF.

The chain couples TRBV11-2 to TRBJ1-1; TRBD1 might be the D (5 bases). The CDR3 covers 15 residues. The germline V gene encodes CDR1 SGHAT and CDR2 FQNNGV. V was trimmed by 2 bases and J by 7 bases, leaving 17 bases between them. The CDR3 is CASSLRVGRTNEAFF. Written as DNA, the CDR3 is TGTGCCAGCAGCTTAAGGGTGGGGAGGACAAATGAAGCTTTCTTT.

In this sample, this clone turned up once. The DNA of the CDR3 is TGTGCCAGCAGTGGGGCCGGTGGCTACGAGCAGTACTTC. Translated: CASSGAGGYEQYF. The rearrangement uses TRBV27 and TRBJ2-7; D might be TRBD1 (5 bases). Trimming shortened V by 5 bases and J by 3 bases, and 11 bases separated the two germline ends. Germline V CDR1 and CDR2: MNHEY, SMNVEV (reference sequence). The CDR3 length is 13 residues.

V and J are TRBV6-1 and TRBJ2-1; a possible D gene is TRBD2 (5 bases). V lost 2 bases, J lost 4 bases, and 9 bases lay in between. The CDR3 runs to 14 residues. The germline V gene encodes CDR1 MNHNS and CDR2 SASEGT. The CDR3 region is CASSEIWEYNEQFF. CDR3 nucleotide sequence: TGTGCCAGCAGTGAAATATGGGAGTACAATGAGCAGTTCTTC.

The gene calls are TRBV5-1 and TRBJ2-7; 10 nucleotides line up with TRBD1. V lost 2 bases and J lost 6; bases outside the gene matches: 2. This CDR3 contains 13 residues. The germline V gene has CDR1 SGHRS and CDR2 YFSETQ. The CDR3 sequence is CASSFGQGGEQYF. Written as DNA, the CDR3 is TGCGCCAGCAGCTTCGGACAGGGGGGCGAGCAGTACTTC.

The chain is built from TRBV2 and TRBJ1-2; 11 bases agree with TRBD1. CDR1 and CDR2 (germline): SNHLY, FYNNEI. The CDR3 is 15 amino acids. Germline trimming cut 8 bases from V and 2 bases from J; bases unmatched to any gene: 7. The CDR3 DNA reads as TGTGCCAGCCGTAAACGGACAGGGGGCAACTATGGCTACACCTTC. It specifies CASRKRTGGNYGYTF.

The CDR3 coding sequence is TGTGCCAGCAGTTTGACAGGGGCCCCTGAAGCTTTCTTT. Translation: CASSLTGAPEAFF. This chain links TRBV12-3 or TRBV12-4 with TRBJ1-1, with TRBD1 matching 8 bases. J gave up 6 bases and V 3 bases, and 3 bases lay outside the gene matches. This CDR3 has 13 amino acids.

The chain recombines TRBV7-3 with TRBJ1-3, with 10 nucleotides matching TRBD1. Germline trimming cut 6 bases from V and 4 bases from J; bases unmatched to any gene: 6. Germline V lookup: CDR1 SGHTA, CDR2 FQGTGA. The CDR3 loop spans 15 amino acids. CDR3 sequence: CASSRDRGPGNTIYF. CDR3 DNA: TGTGCCAGCAGTCGTGACAGGGGGCCCGGAAACACCATATATTTT.

Remarks on this clone: The same CDR3 is also encoded by other DNA sequences in this sample. The chain recombines TRBV9 with TRBJ1-1; D uncertain. The V and J ends lost 0 bases and 6 bases respectively, with 6 bases between them. This CDR3 has 12 residues. CDR1 is SGDLS and CDR2 is YYNGEE in the germline V gene. The CDR3 region is CASSVGGAEAFF. In DNA form, the CDR3 reads TGTGCCAGCAGCGTAGGAGGAGCTGAAGCTTTCTTT.

The V call is TRBV27, the J call TRBJ1-2; no clear D gene. CDR1 and CDR2 (germline): MNHEY, SMNVEV (reference sequence). The V and J ends lost 3 bases and 7 bases respectively, with 6 bases between them. This CDR3 has 11 amino acids. For the CDR3, the DNA is TGTGCCAGCAGTTTTTGGCTTGGCTACACCTTC. Translation gives CASSFWLGYTF.

The rearrangement joins TRBV5-1 to TRBJ1-1; 12 bases match TRBD1. Germline V CDR1 and CDR2: SGHRS, YFSETQ. V lost 4 bases and J lost 5; bases outside the gene matches: 12. CDR3 length equals 17 residues. In nucleotides, the CDR3 is TGCGCCAGCAGCCTGACCGGGACAGGGGGCACGAGGACTGAAGCTTTCTTT. Protein product: CASSLTGTGGTRTEAFF.